This TCR beta chain was documented in a study of cytomegalovirus exposure and HLA in healthy donors. Across the study: Earlier work reported 100 million or so unique TCR beta sequences from some 180 million T cells.

The primer mix had 60 Vbeta and 13 Jbeta primers. TCRdb keeps only in-frame clones here, not all; method: immunoSEQ multiplex PCR. In the table there are about 83,000 clones, 70% to 75% of which are singletons. Findings of the study overall: Researchers catalogued approximately 160 TCR beta chains as cytomegalovirus-associated. Immune exposure data for these donors was limited to CMV serostatus.

This clone was recorded once. Its target is unknown. The CDR3 is made up of 13 amino acids. The V gene's germline CDR1 is MNHEY and CDR2 SMNVEV (reference sequence). V shed 5 bases and J shed 9 bases, with 13 bases lying between them. The receptor was derived from a man in his sixties in good health and CMV-seronegative. The chain combines TRBV27 with TRBJ2-2; D unclear. The sequenced sample consisted of PBMCs. CDR3 protein: CASSHHGDRELFF. The CDR3 nucleotides read TGTGCCAGCAGTCATCATGGAGACCGGGAGCTGTTTTTT.